The text below deals with one T cell receptor beta chain. Its antigen is still unknown. These data belong to a study of T cells in Graves' hyperthyroidism and ophthalmopathy. Findings of the study overall: Within blood appeared most thyroid clonotypes that had expanded above 0.001. The model anticipated ophthalmopathy a median about 7 months pre-onset.

The J segment lost 5 bases and the V segment lost 6 bases, leaving 11 bases of the junction unmatched. From germline, CDR1 is MNHEY and CDR2 SMNVEV (reference sequence). The CDR3 covers 15 residues. Exclusion criteria comprised uncontrolled infection, other autoimmune disease, pregnancy or lactation. This sample holds PBMCs from about 9.3 ml fresh peripheral blood. TCR beta CDR3 regions were amplified from RNA. When the TCR CDR3 underwent first-round RT-PCR, the HTBI primer set was used. From the multiplex PCR reads, TCRdb called clonotypes with MiXCR, one entry per CDR3 protein. The repertoire consists of hundreds of thousands of distinct CDR3 sequences, with approximately 25% occurring once and the leading ten covering 11%.

The V gene is TRBV27, the J gene TRBJ1-2; TRBD1 matches 8 bases. The sequenced sample consisted of blood. The clonotype was recovered from a woman aged 25 to 39 with Graves' ophthalmopathy. The CDR3, as DNA: TGTGCCAGCAGCTGGAGTACCGGGACAGGATATGGCTACACCTTC. Its translation is CASSWSTGTGYGYTF.